This entry lists 24 T cell receptor beta chains sequenced from one sample in a study of blood T cell repertoires in COVID-19. This table comes from immunoSEQ multiplex PCR, and its TCRdb copy is limited to in-frame clones, with some not included. The sample carries 150,000 to 200,000 clones, 85% to 90% recorded once. Material: peripheral blood. These receptors were obtained from a human donor in a cohort sampled during active COVID-19.

This chain uses TRBV7-9 with TRBJ2-7; no firm D call. The CDR3 is 14 amino acids. V was clipped by 1 base and J by 2 bases, with 9 bases between them. CDR1 and CDR2 from the germline V gene are SEHNR and FQNEAQ (reference sequence). The DNA for the CDR3 is TGTGCCAGCAGCTTAGGTGGCGGTACCTACGAGCAGTACTTC. This gives the protein CASSLGGGTYEQYF.

V is TRBV30 and J is TRBJ1-1; 7 bases match TRBD1. Germline loops: CDR1 GTSNPN, CDR2 SVGIG (reference sequence). The CDR3 is 13 amino acids. The V gene end was trimmed by 3 bases and the J gene end by 3 bases; junction bases not matched to a gene: 4. The CDR3, as DNA: TGTGCCTGGAGCGCCGGGACAGACACTGAAGCTTTCTTT. It encodes CAWSAGTDTEAFF.

The chain uses TRBV27 and TRBJ1-1, with TRBD1 matching 9 bases. The CDR3 extends over 16 amino acids. CDR1 and CDR2 (germline): MNHEY, SMNVEV (reference sequence). The V segment lost 4 bases and the J segment 7 bases; nucleotides outside the gene matches: 13. The CDR3 DNA is TGTGCCAGCAGTTCAAGGACAGGGGCCCATTATGTTGAAGCTTTCTTT. The encoded protein is CASSSRTGAHYVEAFF.

This clone was detected once. This chain connects TRBV7-9 to TRBJ1-1; D is ambiguous. The germline V gene encodes CDR1 SEHNR and CDR2 FQNEAQ (reference sequence). This CDR3 region has 14 residues. The V end was cut by 5 bases, the J end by 2 bases, with 12 bases between. The CDR3 DNA sequence: TGTGCCAGCAGCAGCCCGCCGGTCAACACTGAAGCTTTCTTT. Translation gives CASSSPPVNTEAFF.

The chain recombines TRBV7-8 with TRBJ1-4; 7 nucleotides line up with TRBD1. V was clipped by 5 bases and J by 4 bases; unmatched bases: 10. The CDR3 contains 16 residues. Germline loops: CDR1 SGHVS, CDR2 FQNEAQ. The CDR3 loop reads CASSKGTDAFNEKLFF. Here the CDR3 DNA reads TGTGCCAGCAGCAAAGGGACAGATGCGTTTAATGAAAAACTGTTTTTT.

The gene calls are TRBV27 and TRBJ1-1; D ambiguous. Deletions cut 2 bases from V and 0 bases from J, with 10 bases between. The CDR3 is 15 residues long. Germline CDR1 MNHEY, CDR2 SMNVEV (reference sequence). As DNA, the CDR3 is TGTGCCAGCAGTTTAATACCGAACATGAACACTGAAGCTTTCTTT. Translated, it gives CASSLIPNMNTEAFF.

This chain connects TRBV10-1 to TRBJ1-2; weak D call: TRBD1 (5 bases). This CDR3 spans 13 amino acids. V shed 0 bases and J shed 7 bases, with 9 bases lying between them. Germline V lookup: CDR1 WNHNN, CDR2 SYGVQD (reference sequence). The CDR3 here is CASSESKGVGYTF. CDR3 nucleotides: TGCGCCAGCAGTGAGTCGAAAGGGGTTGGCTACACCTTC.

V and J are TRBV6-5 and TRBJ2-1, with D possibly matching TRBD2 (7 bases). The CDR3 is 16 amino acids. Germline-derived CDR1 and CDR2 are MNHEY and SVGAGI. Trimming removed 0 bases from V and 4 bases from J, with 13 bases in between. CDR3 DNA sequence: TGTGCCAGCAGTTACTCCCGGGGGGCAGGGTACAATGAGCAGTTCTTC. It translates to CASSYSRGAGYNEQFF.

The table lists this clone with a count of one. The gene calls are TRBV30 and TRBJ2-6; 7 nucleotides align to TRBD1. The CDR3 is 17 amino acids. Germline V gene data show CDR1 as GTSNPN and CDR2 as SVGIG (reference sequence). J was trimmed by 0 bases and V by 2 bases; bases with no gene match: 7. The CDR3 nucleotides are TGTGCCTGGAGTCCCTGGGACAGTCTCTCTGGGGCCAACGTCCTGACTTTC. This encodes CAWSPWDSLSGANVLTF.

The chain joins TRBV9 to TRBJ2-3, with D perhaps matching TRBD1 (6 bases). This CDR3 is 14 amino acids long. Germline CDR1 reads SGDLS; CDR2 reads YYNGEE. V lost 1 base and J 2 bases, leaving 8 bases between the germline ends. The CDR3 DNA reads TGTGCCAGCAGCGTAAAGGGGGTCACAGATACGCAGTATTTT. This encodes CASSVKGVTDTQYF. Supplemented by reference TRBV9 and TRBJ2-3, the full variable domain reads DSGVTQTPKHLITATGQRVTLRCSPRSGDLSVYWYQQSLDQGLQFLIQYYNGEERAKGNILERFSAQQFPDLHSELNLSSLELGDSALYFCASSVKGVTDTQYFGPGTRLTVL.

The chain recombines TRBV6-6 with TRBJ1-4; maybe TRBD1 (6 bases). Deletions cut 0 bases from V and 8 bases from J, with 16 bases between. Germline V gives CDR1 MNHNY, CDR2 SVGAGI (reference sequence). The length of the CDR3 is 16 residues. The DNA of the CDR3 is TGTGCCAGCAGTTACTCGAACTACAGGGTAGGCGAAAAACTGTTTTTT. Translation gives CASSYSNYRVGEKLFF.

The chain couples TRBV9 to TRBJ2-7; 9 bases line up with TRBD2. Germline loops: CDR1 SGDLS, CDR2 YYNGEE. CDR3 length equals 14 residues. V trimming: 2 bases; J trimming: 2 bases; junction bases outside the gene matches: 2. The CDR3, as DNA: TGTGCCAGCAGCGTTAGCGGGGGCACCTACGAGCAGTACTTC. Translating it yields CASSVSGGTYEQYF.

V is TRBV7-9 and J is TRBJ1-2, with 9 positions matching TRBD1. V was clipped by 5 bases and J by 4 bases; unmatched bases: 11. The CDR3 loop spans 16 amino acids. Per germline, CDR1 SEHNR and CDR2 FQNEAQ (reference sequence). The CDR3 nucleotides are TGTGCCAGCAGCCCAAGGATGGGACAGGGTGGCTATGGCTACACCTTC. This codes for CASSPRMGQGGYGYTF.

A few counts support this clone. J is TRBJ2-1 and V is TRBV10-1; TRBD1 matches at 7 bases. CDR1 is WNHNN and CDR2 is SYGVQD in the germline V gene (reference sequence). The length of the CDR3 is 14 residues. Trimming cost V 3 bases and J 8 bases; bases outside gene matches: 7. This CDR3 reads CASSERQGFDEQFF. DNA for the CDR3: TGCGCCAGCAGTGAAAGACAGGGATTCGATGAGCAGTTCTTC.

This chain joins TRBV7-9 and TRBJ1-6, with 10 bases aligning to TRBD1. The germline V gene has CDR1 SEHNR and CDR2 FQNEAQ (reference sequence). This CDR3 spans 16 amino acids. V gave up 4 bases and J gave up 3 bases; unmatched junction bases: 3. The chain's CDR3 is CASSSGQGGYNSPLHF. CDR3 coding DNA: TGTGCCAGCAGCTCCGGACAGGGGGGCTATAATTCACCCCTCCACTTT.

This clone was found a few times. The chain is built from TRBV24-1 and TRBJ2-7; TRBD2 aligns across 8 bases. This CDR3 has 13 residues. Trimming removed 4 bases from V and 5 bases from J; junction bases left unmatched: 3. Germline V gives CDR1 KGHDR, CDR2 SFDVKD. The CDR3 bases are TGTGCCACCAGTGACGGGACTAGAAACGAGCAGTACTTC. Residues: CATSDGTRNEQYF.

The genes are TRBV5-1 and TRBJ1-1; weak D call: TRBD1 (6 bases). CDR1 is SGHRS, CDR2 YFSETQ, per germline. The V and J ends lost 3 bases and 0 bases respectively, with 9 bases between them. The CDR3 sequence is 14 residues long. CDR3 nucleotides: TGCGCCAGCAGCTCTCAGGGGTTGAACACTGAAGCTTTCTTT. It translates to CASSSQGLNTEAFF.

This chain connects TRBV28 to TRBJ1-3; TRBD1 might be the D (5 bases). Germline V gene data show CDR1 as MDHEN and CDR2 as SYDVKM. The V and J ends lost 2 bases and 2 bases respectively, with 10 bases between them. The CDR3 is 15 residues long. DNA for the CDR3: TGTGCCAGCAGTTTAATGGGGGGGGCTGGAAACACCATATATTTT. Its protein is CASSLMGGAGNTIYF.

V is TRBV6-5 and J is TRBJ2-2, with 10 bases fitting TRBD2. Germline V gives CDR1 MNHEY, CDR2 SVGAGI. The CDR3 extends over 16 amino acids. V dropped 4 bases and J dropped 1; count of bases not matched to a gene: 3. The DNA of the CDR3 is TGTGCCAGCAGTTTTTGGACTAGCGGGAACACCGGGGAGCTGTTTTTT. Its protein product is CASSFWTSGNTGELFF.

This rearrangement joins TRBV5-4 to TRBJ2-7; 9 nucleotides align to TRBD2. The CDR3 spans 15 residues. V shed 5 bases, J shed 6 bases, and the junction held 12 bases outside the gene matches. Germline values: CDR1 SGHNT, CDR2 YYREEE (reference sequence). The DNA of the CDR3 is TGTGCCAGCAGTTCAGCTGCGGGGGGGCCCTCCGAGCAGTACTTC. Translation gives CASSSAAGGPSEQYF.

The chain uses TRBV28 and TRBJ1-2; weak D call: TRBD1 (6 bases). CDR3 size: 15 residues. With 1 base removed from V and 6 bases from J, the gap between germline ends came to 15 bases. Germline V gene sequence: CDR1 MDHEN, CDR2 SYDVKM. The CDR3 nucleotides are TGTGCCAGCAGTTTATCTGGCAGGGGTGATCATGGCTACACCTTC. Its translation is CASSLSGRGDHGYTF.

The rearrangement joins TRBV7-2 to TRBJ2-5; 8 nucleotides match TRBD2. This CDR3 spans 15 amino acids. Germline CDR1 and CDR2: SGHTA and FQGNSA. J gave up 5 bases and V 6 bases, and 11 bases lay outside the gene matches. CDR3 bases: TGTGCCAGCAGTCCAACGCCCAGCGGGAGTGAGACCCAGTACTTC. Residues: CASSPTPSGSETQYF.

This clone appeared a few times. The chain employs TRBV9 and TRBJ1-6; D possibly corresponds to TRBD1 (6 bases). Trimming took 4 bases from V and 5 from J, leaving 13 bases between them. The CDR3 has 15 residues. Germline V gene data show CDR1 as SGDLS and CDR2 as YYNGEE. CDR3 protein: CASSYGGLDNSPLHF. The DNA of the CDR3 is TGTGCCAGCAGCTATGGGGGCTTGGATAATTCACCCCTCCACTTT.

This clone was detected only once. The chain joins TRBV27 to TRBJ2-7, with D perhaps matching TRBD1 (6 bases). V was clipped by 3 bases and J by 0 bases, with 15 bases between them. The CDR3 extends over 16 amino acids. From germline, CDR1 is MNHEY and CDR2 SMNVEV (reference sequence). The CDR3 loop is CASSFLSGTLSYEQYF. DNA of the CDR3: TGTGCCAGCAGTTTCTTATCCGGGACACTCTCCTACGAGCAGTACTTC.